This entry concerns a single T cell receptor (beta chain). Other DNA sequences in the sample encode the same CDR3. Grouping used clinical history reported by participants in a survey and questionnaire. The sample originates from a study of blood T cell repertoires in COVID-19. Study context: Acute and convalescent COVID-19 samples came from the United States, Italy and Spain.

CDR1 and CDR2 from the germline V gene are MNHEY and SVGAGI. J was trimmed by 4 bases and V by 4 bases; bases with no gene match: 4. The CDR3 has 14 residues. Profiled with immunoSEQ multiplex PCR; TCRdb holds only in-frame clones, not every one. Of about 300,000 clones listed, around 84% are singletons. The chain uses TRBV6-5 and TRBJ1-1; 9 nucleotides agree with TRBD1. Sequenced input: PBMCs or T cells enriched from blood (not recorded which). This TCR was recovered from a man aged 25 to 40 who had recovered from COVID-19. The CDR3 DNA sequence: TGTGCCAGCAGTTCACAGGGGGCCCCCACTGAAGCTTTCTTT. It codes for CASSSQGAPTEAFF.